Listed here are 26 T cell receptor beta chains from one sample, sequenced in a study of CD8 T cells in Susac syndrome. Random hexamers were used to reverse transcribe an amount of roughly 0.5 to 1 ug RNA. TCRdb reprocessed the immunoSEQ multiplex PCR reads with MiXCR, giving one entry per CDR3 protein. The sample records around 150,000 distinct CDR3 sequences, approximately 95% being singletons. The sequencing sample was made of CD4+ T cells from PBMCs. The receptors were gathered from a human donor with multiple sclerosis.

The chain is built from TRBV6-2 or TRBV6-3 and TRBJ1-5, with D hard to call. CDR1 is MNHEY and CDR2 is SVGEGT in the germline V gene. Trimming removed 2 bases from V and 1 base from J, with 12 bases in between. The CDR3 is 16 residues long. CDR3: CASSYKGGVSNQPQHF. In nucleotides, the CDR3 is TGTGCCAGCAGTTACAAGGGAGGTGTAAGCAATCAGCCCCAGCATTTT.

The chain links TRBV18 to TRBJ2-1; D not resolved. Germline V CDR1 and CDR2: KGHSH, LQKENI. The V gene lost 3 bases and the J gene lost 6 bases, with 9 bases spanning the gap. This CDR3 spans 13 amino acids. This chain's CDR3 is CASSPQLTNEQFF. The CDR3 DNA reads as TGTGCCAGCTCACCCCAGCTTACCAATGAGCAGTTCTTC.

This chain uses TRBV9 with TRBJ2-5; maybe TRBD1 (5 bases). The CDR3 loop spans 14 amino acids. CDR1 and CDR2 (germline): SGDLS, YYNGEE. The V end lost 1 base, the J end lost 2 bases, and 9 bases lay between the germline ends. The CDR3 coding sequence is TGTGCCAGCAGCGTATCTCAGGGACAAGAGACCCAGTACTTC. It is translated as CASSVSQGQETQYF.

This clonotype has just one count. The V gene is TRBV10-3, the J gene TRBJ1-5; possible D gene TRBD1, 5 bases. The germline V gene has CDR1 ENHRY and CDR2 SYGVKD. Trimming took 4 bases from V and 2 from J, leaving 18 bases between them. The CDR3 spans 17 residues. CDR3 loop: CAISGGQGGEGNQPQHF. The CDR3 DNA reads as TGTGCCATCAGTGGGGGCCAGGGCGGTGAGGGCAATCAGCCCCAGCATTTT.

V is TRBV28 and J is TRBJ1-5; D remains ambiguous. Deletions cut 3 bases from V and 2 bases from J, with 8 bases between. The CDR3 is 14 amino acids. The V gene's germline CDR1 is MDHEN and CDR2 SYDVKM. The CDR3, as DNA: TGTGCCAGCAGTTTCTCCGCTGGCAATCAGCCCCAGCATTTT. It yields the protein CASSFSAGNQPQHF.

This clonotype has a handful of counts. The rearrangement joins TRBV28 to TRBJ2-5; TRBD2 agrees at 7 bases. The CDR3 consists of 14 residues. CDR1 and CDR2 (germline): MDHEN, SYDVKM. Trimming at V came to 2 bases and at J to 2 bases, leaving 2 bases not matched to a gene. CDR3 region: CASSLGGGQETQYF. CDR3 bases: TGTGCCAGCAGTTTAGGCGGGGGTCAAGAGACCCAGTACTTC.

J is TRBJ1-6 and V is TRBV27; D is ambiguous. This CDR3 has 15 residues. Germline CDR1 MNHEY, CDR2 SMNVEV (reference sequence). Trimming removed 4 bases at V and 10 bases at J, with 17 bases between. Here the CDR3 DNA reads TGTGCCAGCAGTTACTACGACGGGGTCTACTCACCCCTCCACTTT. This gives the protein CASSYYDGVYSPLHF.

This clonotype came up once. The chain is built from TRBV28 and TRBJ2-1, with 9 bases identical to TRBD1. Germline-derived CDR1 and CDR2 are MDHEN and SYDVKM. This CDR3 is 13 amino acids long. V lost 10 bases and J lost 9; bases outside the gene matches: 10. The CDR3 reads CATGTGTKSEQFF. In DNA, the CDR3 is TGTGCCACCGGGACAGGGACAAAGAGTGAGCAGTTCTTC.

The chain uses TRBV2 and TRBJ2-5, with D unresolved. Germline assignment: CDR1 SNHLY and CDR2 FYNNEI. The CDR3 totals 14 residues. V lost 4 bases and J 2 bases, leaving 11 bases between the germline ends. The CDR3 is CASSVGFLQETQYF. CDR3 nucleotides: TGTGCCAGCAGTGTGGGCTTTTTACAAGAGACCCAGTACTTC.

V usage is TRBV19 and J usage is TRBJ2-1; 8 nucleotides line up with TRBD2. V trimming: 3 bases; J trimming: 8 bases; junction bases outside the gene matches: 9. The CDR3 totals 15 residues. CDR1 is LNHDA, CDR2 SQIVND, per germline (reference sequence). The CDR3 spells CASSMVRPGRDEQFF. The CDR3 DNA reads TGTGCCAGTAGTATGGTCCGCCCCGGGAGGGATGAGCAGTTCTTC.

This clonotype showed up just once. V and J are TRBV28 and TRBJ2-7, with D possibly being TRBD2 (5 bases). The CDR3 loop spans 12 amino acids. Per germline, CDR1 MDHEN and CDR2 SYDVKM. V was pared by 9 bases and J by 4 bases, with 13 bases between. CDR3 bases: TGTGCCAGTCGACCGGACTCTTACGAGCAGTACTTC. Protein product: CASRPDSYEQYF.

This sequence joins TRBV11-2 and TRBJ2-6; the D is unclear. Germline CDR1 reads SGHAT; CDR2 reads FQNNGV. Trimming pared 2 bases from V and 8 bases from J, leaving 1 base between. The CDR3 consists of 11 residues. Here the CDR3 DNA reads TGTGCCAGCAGCTTAACCAACGTCCTGACTTTC. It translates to CASSLTNVLTF. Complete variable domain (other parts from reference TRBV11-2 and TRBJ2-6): EAGVAQSPRYKIIEKRQSVAFWCNPISGHATLYWYQQILGQGPKLLIQFQNNGVVDDSQLPKDRFSAERLKGVDSTLKIQPAKLEDSAVYLCASSLTNVLTFGAGSRLTVL.

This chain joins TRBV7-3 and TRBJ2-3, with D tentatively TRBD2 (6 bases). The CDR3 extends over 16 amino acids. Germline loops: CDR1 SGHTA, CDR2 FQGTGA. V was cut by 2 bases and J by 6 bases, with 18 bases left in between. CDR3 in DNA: TGTGCCAGCAGCTTAGATGGGACTGGTTTGTGGGATACGCAGTATTTT. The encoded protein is CASSLDGTGLWDTQYF.

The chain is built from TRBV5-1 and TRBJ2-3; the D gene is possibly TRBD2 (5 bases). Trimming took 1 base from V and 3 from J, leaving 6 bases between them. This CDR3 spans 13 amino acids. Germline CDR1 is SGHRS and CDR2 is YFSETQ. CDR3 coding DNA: TGCGCCAGCAGCTTGCCGGGAACAGATACGCAGTATTTT. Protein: CASSLPGTDTQYF.

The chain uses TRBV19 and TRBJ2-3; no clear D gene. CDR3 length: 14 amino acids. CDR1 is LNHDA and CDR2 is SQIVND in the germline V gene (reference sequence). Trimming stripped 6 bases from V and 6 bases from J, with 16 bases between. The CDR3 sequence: CASSESSIQDTQYF. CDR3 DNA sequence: TGTGCCAGTAGCGAGTCGTCTATCCAGGATACGCAGTATTTT.

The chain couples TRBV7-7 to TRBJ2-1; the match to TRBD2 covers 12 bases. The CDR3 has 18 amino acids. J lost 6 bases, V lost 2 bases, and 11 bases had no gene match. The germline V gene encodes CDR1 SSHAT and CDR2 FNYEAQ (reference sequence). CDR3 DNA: TGTGCCAGCAGCTTATATCCGGCTAGCGGGGGGGCGGGCAATGAGCAGTTCTTC. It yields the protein CASSLYPASGGAGNEQFF.

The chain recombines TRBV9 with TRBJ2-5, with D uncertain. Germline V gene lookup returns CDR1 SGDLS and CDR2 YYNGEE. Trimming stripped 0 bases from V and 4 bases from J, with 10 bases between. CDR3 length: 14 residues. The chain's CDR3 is CASSVELGSETQYF. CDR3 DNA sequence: TGTGCCAGCAGCGTAGAGTTGGGATCAGAGACCCAGTACTTC.

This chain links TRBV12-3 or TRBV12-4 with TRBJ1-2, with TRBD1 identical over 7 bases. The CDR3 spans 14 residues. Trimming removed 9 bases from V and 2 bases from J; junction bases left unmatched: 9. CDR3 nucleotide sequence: TGTGCCAGTACCCCTCCGACAGGGAACTATGGCTACACCTTC. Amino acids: CASTPPTGNYGYTF.

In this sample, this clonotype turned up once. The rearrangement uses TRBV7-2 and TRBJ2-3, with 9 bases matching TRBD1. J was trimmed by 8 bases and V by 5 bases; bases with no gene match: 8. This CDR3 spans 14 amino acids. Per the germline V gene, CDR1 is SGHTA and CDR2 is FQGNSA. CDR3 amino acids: CASSPRDREVTQYF. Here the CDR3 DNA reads TGTGCCAGCAGCCCCCGGGACAGGGAGGTTACGCAGTATTTT.

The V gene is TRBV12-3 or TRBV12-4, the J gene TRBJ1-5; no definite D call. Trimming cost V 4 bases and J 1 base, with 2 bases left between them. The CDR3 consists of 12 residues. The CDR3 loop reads CASSWSNQPQHF. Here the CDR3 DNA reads TGTGCCAGCAGTTGGAGCAATCAGCCCCAGCATTTT.

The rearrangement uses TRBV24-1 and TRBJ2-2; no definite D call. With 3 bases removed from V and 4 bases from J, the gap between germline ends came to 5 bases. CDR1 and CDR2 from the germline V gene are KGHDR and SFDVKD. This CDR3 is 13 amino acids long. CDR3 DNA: TGTGCCACCAGTGATCGGGCCACCGGGGAGCTGTTTTTT. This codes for CATSDRATGELFF.

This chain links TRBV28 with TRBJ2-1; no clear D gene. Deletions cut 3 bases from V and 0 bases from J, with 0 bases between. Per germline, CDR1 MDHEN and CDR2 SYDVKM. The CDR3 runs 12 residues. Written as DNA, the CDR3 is TGTGCCAGCAGTTTCTCCTACAATGAGCAGTTCTTC. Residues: CASSFSYNEQFF.

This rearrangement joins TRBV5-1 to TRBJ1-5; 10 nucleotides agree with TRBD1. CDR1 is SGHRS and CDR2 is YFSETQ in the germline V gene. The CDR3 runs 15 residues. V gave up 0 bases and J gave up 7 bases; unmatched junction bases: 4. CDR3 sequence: CASSLGQGAGQPQHF. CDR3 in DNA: TGCGCCAGCAGCTTGGGACAGGGGGCAGGACAGCCCCAGCATTTT.

As DNA, the CDR3 is TGTGCCAGCAAAGGGTACGTCTCCTACGAGCAGTACTTC. It encodes CASKGYVSYEQYF. V is TRBV6-5 and J is TRBJ2-7; D unresolved. The CDR3 has 13 amino acids. Germline CDR1 MNHEY, CDR2 SVGAGI. The V and J ends lost 7 bases and 0 bases respectively, with 10 bases between them.

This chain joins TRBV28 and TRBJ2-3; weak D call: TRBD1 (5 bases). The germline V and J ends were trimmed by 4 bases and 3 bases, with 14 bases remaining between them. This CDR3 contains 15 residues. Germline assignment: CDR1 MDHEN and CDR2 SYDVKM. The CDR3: CASSSGYRMTDTQYF. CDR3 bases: TGTGCCAGCAGTTCCGGCTACAGGATGACAGATACGCAGTATTTT.

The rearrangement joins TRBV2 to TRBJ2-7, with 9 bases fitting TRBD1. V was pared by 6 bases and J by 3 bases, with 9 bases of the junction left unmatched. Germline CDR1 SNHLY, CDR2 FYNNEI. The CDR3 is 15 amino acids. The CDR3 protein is CASRDPGQGHYEQYF. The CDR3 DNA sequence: TGTGCCAGCAGGGATCCGGGACAGGGCCACTACGAGCAGTACTTC.